The T cell receptor beta chain described here comes from a study of human T cells and chemical hapten exposure. Overall study context: Once 0.01% DPC had been applied to the upper back by patch test, readings were taken at 6 days.

There are 15 residues in the CDR3. Germline V CDR1 and CDR2: KGHSH, LQKENI. The V and J ends lost 0 bases and 13 bases respectively, with 19 bases between them. A few counts support this clonotype. TCRdb re-called the RACE reads with MiXCR, one entry per CDR3 protein. The table lists approximately 100,000 distinct CDR3 sequences, 8% to 10% of them singletons, with around 4% in the top ten. Noted time point: pre-sensitization, week 0. The treatment here: therapeutic diphenylcyclopropenone sensitization with weekly scalp DPC. The study enrolled 18 to 70-year-old alopecia patients suitable for DPC. The total RNA was obtained from whole blood that was not fractionated.

The sample here was whole blood, taken in connection with sensitization to the hapten diphenylcyclopropenone (DPC). The TCR comes from a woman in her thirties or forties with alopecia areata. Some clones in this sample may be carry-over from other donors' samples. V usage is TRBV18 and J usage is TRBJ2-1; possibly TRBD1 or TRBD2 for D (5 bases each). The CDR3 region is CASSPPGRDVRRQFF. CDR3 sequence (DNA): TGTGCCAGCTCACCACCCGGACGGGACGTAAGACGACAGTTCTTC.